The 16 T cell receptor beta chains below come from one sample, sequenced in a study of blood T cell repertoires in COVID-19. Sequencing was performed with immunoSEQ multiplex PCR; in TCRdb, only in-frame clones are kept and a portion is missing. Among 250,000 to 300,000 clones listed, around nine tenths were seen once. The sequenced sample consisted of PBMCs or T cells enriched from blood (not recorded which). These TCRs come from a woman aged 25 to 45 who had recovered from COVID-19.

The gene calls are TRBV7-3 and TRBJ2-2; the D gene is possibly TRBD1 (5 bases). Germline assignment: CDR1 SGHTA and CDR2 FQGTGA. The CDR3 is 16 residues long. The V end lost 1 base, the J end lost 4 bases, and 13 bases lay between the germline ends. The CDR3, as DNA: TGTGCCAGCAGCTTAAGAGGAGACAGTCTCACCGGGGAGCTGTTTTTT. This codes for CASSLRGDSLTGELFF.

The V and J genes are TRBV27 and TRBJ2-2; TRBD2 matches 8 bases. V gave up 0 bases and J gave up 1 base; unmatched junction bases: 4. In germline, CDR1 is MNHEY, CDR2 SMNVEV (reference sequence). The CDR3 spans 17 residues. CDR3 nucleotides: TGTGCCAGCAGTTTATCGGTCGCGGGGGGGAACACCGGGGAGCTGTTTTTT. This sequence encodes CASSLSVAGGNTGELFF.

The rearrangement joins TRBV7-2 to TRBJ1-5; D remains unclear. From germline, CDR1 is SGHTA and CDR2 FQGNSA. This CDR3 spans 14 amino acids. V was cut by 5 bases and J by 4 bases, with 12 bases left in between. Written as DNA, the CDR3 is TGTGCCAGCAGCATCGAACGGGGAAATCAGCCCCAGCATTTT. This sequence encodes CASSIERGNQPQHF.

The CDR3 loop reads CASSYGGSHYEQYF. CDR3 nucleotide sequence: TGTGCCAGCAGTTACGGCGGGAGCCATTACGAGCAGTACTTC. The chain joins TRBV6-5 to TRBJ2-7, with 7 bases aligning to TRBD2. The V gene's germline CDR1 is MNHEY and CDR2 SVGAGI. The CDR3 covers 14 residues. The J segment lost 4 bases and the V segment lost 2 bases, leaving 5 bases of the junction unmatched.

The chain carries TRBV5-1 and TRBJ2-5, with unresolved D. The germline V gene has CDR1 SGHRS and CDR2 YFSETQ. Trimming shortened V by 0 bases and J by 7 bases, and 4 bases separated the two germline ends. The CDR3 extends over 11 amino acids. CDR3 residues: CASSLAVTQYF. CDR3 DNA sequence: TGCGCCAGCAGCTTGGCGGTGACCCAGTACTTC.

The chain is built from TRBV28 and TRBJ1-4; perhaps TRBD1 as D (5 bases). V lost 5 bases and J lost 5, with 12 bases in between. The CDR3 extends over 14 amino acids. Germline CDR1 MDHEN, CDR2 SYDVKM. This chain's CDR3 is CASSATVRNEKLFF. The CDR3 DNA reads TGTGCCAGCAGTGCGACAGTTAGAAATGAAAAACTGTTTTTT.

This chain uses TRBV3-1 (or the pseudogene TRBV3-2) with TRBJ1-3; D is perhaps TRBD1 (6 bases). Germline assignment: CDR1 LGHDT and CDR2 YNNKEL (reference sequence). The CDR3 is made up of 14 amino acids. Trimming shortened V by 4 bases and J by 1 base, and 8 bases separated the two germline ends. The CDR3 DNA reads TGTGCCAGCAGCCGCGACAGGTCTGGAAACACCATATATTTT. It encodes CASSRDRSGNTIYF.

This clone came up a few times. Other DNA sequences in this specimen translate into the identical CDR3. The J gene is TRBJ2-2, the V gene TRBV5-4, with a possible D match to TRBD2 (5 bases). The CDR3 spans 12 residues. Germline CDR1 reads SGHNT; CDR2 reads YYREEE (reference sequence). The germline V and J ends were trimmed by 4 bases and 5 bases, with 6 bases remaining between them. This CDR3 reads CASSRRTGELFF. The DNA for the CDR3 is TGTGCCAGCAGCAGGAGGACCGGGGAGCTGTTTTTT.

This sequence joins TRBV4-1 and TRBJ1-5; D is uncertain. This CDR3 contains 13 residues. Germline V gene sequence: CDR1 MGHRA, CDR2 YSYEKL. Trimming left V 4 bases short and J 4 bases short, with 8 bases between. The CDR3 nucleotides read TGCGCCAGCAGCCCAGTCTGGAATCAGCCCCAGCATTTT. It encodes CASSPVWNQPQHF.

V and J are TRBV19 and TRBJ1-5; TRBD1 might be the D (5 bases). V lost 4 bases and J lost 3, with 16 bases in between. Germline values: CDR1 LNHDA, CDR2 SQIVND (reference sequence). The CDR3 runs 16 residues. The CDR3 sequence: CASSSFGGLSNQPQHF. CDR3 nucleotides: TGTGCCAGTAGTAGTTTCGGGGGACTTTCCAATCAGCCCCAGCATTTT.

This chain connects TRBV6-4 to TRBJ2-3; TRBD2 aligns across 7 bases. The germline V gene encodes CDR1 MRHNA and CDR2 SNTAGT. With V trimmed by 6 bases and J by 0 bases, 9 bases remained unmatched. The CDR3 length is 16 residues. The CDR3 loop reads CASRDSGYSSTDTQYF. The CDR3 nucleotides read TGTGCCAGCAGAGATAGCGGGTATTCTAGCACAGATACGCAGTATTTT.

This chain links TRBV18 with TRBJ1-2; D call uncertain. This CDR3 has 15 amino acids. With 6 bases removed from V and 8 bases from J, the gap between germline ends came to 22 bases. Germline lookup yields CDR1 KGHSH and CDR2 LQKENI. Written as DNA, the CDR3 is TGTGCCAGCTCGCCCGTTGACGGAGGGATGGAGGGCTACACCTTC. It is translated as CASSPVDGGMEGYTF.

This rearrangement joins TRBV6-2 or TRBV6-3 to TRBJ2-7; 10 nucleotides match TRBD1. Losses at the gene ends were 2 bases for V and 5 bases for J; bases not matched to a gene: 6. The CDR3 consists of 15 residues. The germline V gene has CDR1 MNHEY and CDR2 SVGEGT. The CDR3 DNA sequence: TGTGCCAGCAGTTACGGGACAGGGGCGCCAAACGAGCAGTACTTC. Amino acids: CASSYGTGAPNEQYF.

The chain combines TRBV6-2 or TRBV6-3 with TRBJ2-3; D remains unclear. V lost 0 bases and J 3 bases, leaving 10 bases between the germline ends. Germline V CDR1 and CDR2: MNHEY, SVGEGT. The CDR3 loop spans 15 amino acids. CDR3 sequence reads: CASSYSETATDTQYF. CDR3 in DNA: TGTGCCAGCAGTTACTCGGAGACCGCGACAGATACGCAGTATTTT.

The chain recombines TRBV5-1 with TRBJ1-1; TRBD1 might be the D (5 bases). This CDR3 has 15 amino acids. V gave up 4 bases and J gave up 0 bases, with 13 bases separating them. Germline CDR1 is SGHRS and CDR2 is YFSETQ. This chain's CDR3 is CASSPEPGLNTEAFF. CDR3 nucleotide sequence: TGCGCCAGCAGCCCGGAACCAGGGCTGAACACTGAAGCTTTCTTT. Complete variable domain (other parts from reference TRBV5-1 and TRBJ1-1): KAGVTQTPRYLIKTRGQQVTLSCSPISGHRSVSWYQQTPGQGLQFLFEYFSETQRNKGNFPGRFSGRQFSNSRSEMNVSTLELGDSALYLCASSPEPGLNTEAFFGQGTRLTVV.

This clone was detected only once. The chain recombines TRBV10-1 with TRBJ2-1; D not resolved. Germline-derived CDR1 and CDR2 are WNHNN and SYGVQD (reference sequence). Trimming removed 1 base at V and 5 bases at J, with 6 bases between. The CDR3 sequence is 13 residues long. CDR3 sequence (DNA): TGCGCCAGCAGTGAGTACACCGACAATGAGCAGTTCTTC. Amino acids: CASSEYTDNEQFF.